The clone carrying this TCR beta chain was recorded many times. Its antigen is as yet unknown. The sample comes from a study of T cells in Graves' hyperthyroidism and ophthalmopathy. Study-level results: Ophthalmopathy prediction by the model preceded onset by a median 6.5 months. Separating ophthalmopathy from stable hyperthyroidism was achieved by a 13 V-J model.

Trimming left V 6 bases short and J 0 bases short, with 11 bases between. Per the germline V gene, CDR1 is SNHLY and CDR2 is FYNNEI. This CDR3 is built from 14 residues. RNA transcripts were the template for amplifying TCR beta CDR3 regions. A set of HTBI primers served as the primers for a first-round RT-PCR of the TCR CDR3. Each CDR3 protein gets one entry after TCRdb re-called the multiplex PCR reads with MiXCR. Here the sample spans nearly 600,000 distinct CDR3 sequences, 12% to 15% being singletons. Diagnostic assessment was based on clinical symptoms, serum thyroxine and TRAb, thyroid ultrasound and orbital computed tomography. Over 9 ml of fresh peripheral blood supplied the PBMCs.

Sequenced sample: blood. The chain has TRBV2 and TRBJ1-1; D gene uncertain. This TCR was sampled from a young woman with Graves' ophthalmopathy. CDR3 sequence (DNA): TGTGCCAGCAGGTTACGGAGCATGAACACTGAAGCTTTCTTT. Translation: CASRLRSMNTEAFF.